What follows are 20 T cell receptor beta chains derived from one specimen sequenced in a study of T-cell reconstitution after alpha-beta-depleted transplantation in children. Construction of the TCRbeta library involved unique molecular identifiers. MiXCR, applied by TCRdb to the PCR reads, yields one record per CDR3 protein. The sample lists approximately 1,000,000 distinct CDR3 sequences; roughly 31% were seen once. The source was PBMCs, mostly from graft donor cells, collected 360 days after TCRalphabeta/CD19-depleted stem cell transplant. These TCRs come from a boy under two years old who had a stem cell transplant for SCID, so the T cells may come from the graft donor.

The chain is built from TRBV10-3 and TRBJ2-2, with unresolved D. V was cut by 4 bases and J by 0 bases, with 3 bases left in between. Germline CDR1 and CDR2: ENHRY and SYGVKD. CDR3 length equals 13 residues. Here the CDR3 DNA reads TGTGCCATCAGTGGAACGAACACCGGGGAGCTGTTTTTT. Its protein product is CAISGTNTGELFF.

V usage is TRBV5-1 and J usage is TRBJ2-7; D is uncertain. V dropped 0 bases and J dropped 3 bases, with 10 bases sitting between them. Germline V lookup: CDR1 SGHRS, CDR2 YFSETQ. CDR3 length: 14 amino acids. CDR3 nucleotide sequence: TGCGCCAGCAGCTTGGCTGGAGCGTTCTACGAGCAGTACTTC. The encoded protein is CASSLAGAFYEQYF. Using reference TRBV5-1 and TRBJ2-7 for the parts outside the CDR3, the full variable domain is KAGVTQTPRYLIKTRGQQVTLSCSPISGHRSVSWYQQTPGQGLQFLFEYFSETQRNKGNFPGRFSGRQFSNSRSEMNVSTLELGDSALYLCASSLAGAFYEQYFGPGTRLTVT.

J is TRBJ2-7 and V is TRBV20-1; D ambiguous. V lost 5 bases to trimming and J lost 3 bases, with 8 bases between them. Germline V gene lookup returns CDR1 DFQATT and CDR2 SNEGSKA (reference sequence). This CDR3 is 11 amino acids long. CDR3 nucleotides: TGCAGTGCTCCCGCCGGCTACGAGCAGTACTTC. It translates to CSAPAGYEQYF.

A remark on this clonotype: Its ends do not fully match the called genes, so a read error is possible. The J gene is TRBJ2-1, the V gene TRBV20-1; no definite D call. Germline V gene lookup returns CDR1 DFQATT and CDR2 SNEGSKA (reference sequence). The CDR3 is 16 amino acids. CDR3 sequence (DNA): TGCTGTGCCGGTAGCCCAGACCCAAGGGACTACAATGAGCAGTTCTTC. Residues: CCAGSPDPRDYNEQFF.

This clonotype was counted ten times or more. The rearrangement links TRBV29-1 to TRBJ2-3; the match to TRBD2 covers 8 bases. Germline trimming cut 0 bases from V and 2 bases from J; bases unmatched to any gene: 13. CDR1 is SQVTM and CDR2 is ANQGSEA in the germline V gene. This CDR3 region has 18 residues. CDR3: CSVEDRISGAPNTDTQYF. The CDR3 DNA reads TGCAGCGTTGAAGATCGGATTAGCGGGGCTCCAAACACAGATACGCAGTATTTT.

This clonotype showed up just once. The CDR3 bases are TGCAGTGCTAGTGTCGACCGCCTTGAAGCTTTCTTT. As protein: CSASVDRLEAFF. The J gene is TRBJ1-1, the V gene TRBV20-1; D remains ambiguous. Trimming shortened V by 3 bases and J by 7 bases, and 12 bases separated the two germline ends. Germline V lookup: CDR1 DFQATT, CDR2 SNEGSKA (reference sequence). The CDR3 runs to 12 residues.

The chain combines TRBV20-1 with TRBJ1-5; D gene ambiguous. V was trimmed by 3 bases and J by 0 bases, leaving 12 bases between them. The length of the CDR3 is 15 residues. Germline V lookup: CDR1 DFQATT, CDR2 SNEGSKA (reference sequence). The CDR3 protein is CSARGRAHSNQPQHF. CDR3 coding DNA: TGCAGTGCTAGGGGTAGGGCCCATAGCAATCAGCCCCAGCATTTT.

V usage is TRBV24-1 and J usage is TRBJ2-3, with D uncertain. Germline CDR1 is KGHDR and CDR2 is SFDVKD. CDR3 length: 15 residues. V lost 4 bases, J lost 2 bases, and 12 bases lay in between. The CDR3 DNA is TGTGCCACCAGTGACTCAGGACGGACCACAGATACGCAGTATTTT. It codes for CATSDSGRTTDTQYF.

V gene TRBV5-1 combines with J gene TRBJ2-1, with D perhaps matching TRBD1 (5 bases). Germline V gene data show CDR1 as SGHRS and CDR2 as YFSETQ. The CDR3 contains 14 residues. V was pared by 4 bases and J by 6 bases, with 14 bases between. The CDR3 DNA reads as TGCGCCAGCAGCCCACAGGCATCCATCAATGAGCAGTTCTTC. Translating it yields CASSPQASINEQFF.

The chain uses TRBV27 and TRBJ2-5; 11 bases line up with TRBD1. Per germline, CDR1 MNHEY and CDR2 SMNVEV (reference sequence). V lost 4 bases, J lost 4 bases, and 5 bases stayed unmatched. This CDR3 region has 15 residues. The CDR3 region is CASSSWTGGLETQYF. CDR3 nucleotides: TGTGCCAGCAGTTCCTGGACAGGGGGCTTAGAGACCCAGTACTTC.

For the CDR3, the DNA is TGCAGTGCTAGAGATCTAACACTCAGGGGGCATAACTATGGCTACACCTTC. Translating gives CSARDLTLRGHNYGYTF. V usage is TRBV20-1 and J usage is TRBJ1-2; 8 bases agree with TRBD1. The germline CDR1 and CDR2 sequences are DFQATT and SNEGSKA (reference sequence). Trimming cost V 0 bases and J 1 base; bases outside gene matches: 10. The CDR3 has 17 residues.

This clonotype was detected a few times. The chain couples TRBV28 to TRBJ1-1; D is perhaps TRBD1 (5 bases). CDR3 length: 15 residues. CDR1 MDHEN and CDR2 SYDVKM come from the germline V gene. The V and J ends lost 5 bases and 6 bases respectively, with 19 bases between them. The CDR3 reads CASSGPHQGSAEAFF. The CDR3 nucleotides read TGTGCCAGCAGTGGACCTCATCAGGGTAGCGCTGAAGCTTTCTTT.

CDR3 bases: TGTGCCTGGGAAGGCGGCGATGAGCAGTTCTTC. Translating it yields CAWEGGDEQFF. This sequence joins TRBV30 and TRBJ2-1; D not certain. Trimming left V 5 bases short and J 8 bases short, with 10 bases between. The germline gives CDR1 GTSNPN, CDR2 SVGIG (reference sequence). The CDR3 is made up of 11 amino acids.

The table lists this clonotype with a few counts. J is TRBJ2-5 and V is TRBV3-1; 7 bases align to TRBD2. The CDR3 is 14 amino acids. Trimming at V came to 4 bases and at J to 5 bases, leaving 7 bases not matched to a gene. Germline CDR1 and CDR2: LGHDT and YNNKEL (reference sequence). The CDR3 DNA reads as TGTGCCAGCAGCCCTTCGGGGGGATGGGAGACCCAGTACTTC. Protein product: CASSPSGGWETQYF.

The chain employs TRBV18 and TRBJ2-4, with 7 bases fitting TRBD1. The junction had 4 bases not matched to a gene; V was cut back by 6 bases and J by 5 bases. The CDR3 runs to 13 residues. CDR1 KGHSH and CDR2 LQKENI come from the germline V gene. The CDR3 spells CASSRDSENIQYF. The CDR3 DNA reads TGTGCCAGCTCTCGGGACAGCGAAAACATTCAGTACTTC.

J is TRBJ2-3 and V is TRBV15; 11 nucleotides line up with TRBD2. The germline CDR1 and CDR2 sequences are LNHNV and YYDKDF (reference sequence). V was pared by 3 bases and J by 7 bases, with 9 bases of the junction left unmatched. The CDR3 spans 16 residues. CDR3 protein: CATSRGLAVPRHTQYF. In nucleotides, the CDR3 is TGTGCCACCAGCAGGGGACTAGCGGTGCCGAGGCATACGCAGTATTTT.

This clonotype has more than one count but fewer than ten. The rearrangement joins TRBV9 to TRBJ2-2; no definite D call. Looked up from germline, CDR1 is SGDLS and CDR2 is YYNGEE. The V and J ends lost 0 bases and 2 bases respectively, with 11 bases between them. The CDR3 is 16 residues long. As DNA, the CDR3 is TGTGCCAGCAGCGTAGGGGCAGACACTAACACCGGGGAGCTGTTTTTT. Its translation is CASSVGADTNTGELFF.

The rearrangement links TRBV5-5 to TRBJ2-1; perhaps TRBD2 as D (6 bases). Germline V lookup: CDR1 SGHKS, CDR2 YYEKEE (reference sequence). Trimming cost V 8 bases and J 3 bases, with 15 bases left between them. This CDR3 spans 14 amino acids. CDR3 coding DNA: TGTGCCAGTACGATCGACGGGGGCTACAATGAGCAGTTCTTC. It yields the protein CASTIDGGYNEQFF.

This clonotype showed up just a few times. V gene TRBV7-8 combines with J gene TRBJ2-1, with 8 bases identical to TRBD1. Germline V CDR1 and CDR2: SGHVS, FQNEAQ. Unmatched junction bases numbered 4, after V lost 1 base and J lost 8 bases. This CDR3 is 14 amino acids long. Here the CDR3 DNA reads TGTGCCAGCAGCTTAGGGACAGGGTTCCATGAGCAGTTCTTC. Protein sequence: CASSLGTGFHEQFF.

This clonotype showed up many times. J is TRBJ2-1 and V is TRBV10-3; 10 bases agree with TRBD1. This CDR3 has 15 amino acids. J lost 2 bases, V lost 2 bases, and 0 bases had no gene match. From germline, CDR1 is ENHRY and CDR2 SYGVKD. The CDR3 DNA follows: TGTGCCATCAGTGAGGGGACAGGGGCCTACAATGAGCAGTTCTTC. Protein product: CAISEGTGAYNEQFF.